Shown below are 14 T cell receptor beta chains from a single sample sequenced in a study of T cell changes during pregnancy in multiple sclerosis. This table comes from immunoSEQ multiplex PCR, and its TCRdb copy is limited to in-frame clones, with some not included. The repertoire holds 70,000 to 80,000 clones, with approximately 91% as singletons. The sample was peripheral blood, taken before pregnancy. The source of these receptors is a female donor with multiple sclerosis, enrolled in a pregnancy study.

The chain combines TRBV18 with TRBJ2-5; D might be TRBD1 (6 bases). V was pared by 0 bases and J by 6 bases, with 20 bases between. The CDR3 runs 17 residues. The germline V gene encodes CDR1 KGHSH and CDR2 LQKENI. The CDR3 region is CASSPPDRSLNLKTQYF. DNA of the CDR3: TGTGCCAGCTCACCACCAGACAGGAGCCTCAATCTGAAGACCCAGTACTTC.

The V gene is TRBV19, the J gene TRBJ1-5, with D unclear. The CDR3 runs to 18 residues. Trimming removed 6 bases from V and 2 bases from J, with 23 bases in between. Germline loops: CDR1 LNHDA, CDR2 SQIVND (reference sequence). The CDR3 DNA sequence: TGTGCCAGTAGCCCGGGGAGCGTGAGTCCCCTTCGCAATCAGCCCCAGCATTTT. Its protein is CASSPGSVSPLRNQPQHF.

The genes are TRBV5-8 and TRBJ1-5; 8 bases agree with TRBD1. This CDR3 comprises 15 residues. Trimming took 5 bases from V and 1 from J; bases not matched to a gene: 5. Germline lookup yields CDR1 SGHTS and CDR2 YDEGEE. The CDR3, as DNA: TGTGCCAGCAGGCCCGACAGGGGAAGCAATCAGCCCCAGCATTTT. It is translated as CASRPDRGSNQPQHF.

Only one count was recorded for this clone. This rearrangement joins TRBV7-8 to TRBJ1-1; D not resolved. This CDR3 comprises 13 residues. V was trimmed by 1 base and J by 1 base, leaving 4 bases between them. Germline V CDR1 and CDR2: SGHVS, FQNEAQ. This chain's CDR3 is CASSLVRNTEAFF. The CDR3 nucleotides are TGTGCCAGCAGCTTAGTTAGGAACACTGAAGCTTTCTTT.

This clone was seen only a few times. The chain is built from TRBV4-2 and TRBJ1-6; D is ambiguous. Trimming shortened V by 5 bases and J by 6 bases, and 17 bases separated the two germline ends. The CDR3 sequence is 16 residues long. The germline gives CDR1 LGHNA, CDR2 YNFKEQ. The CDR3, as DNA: TGTGCCAGCAGCATCGATCCAGGAGGGATTAATTCACCCCTCCACTTT. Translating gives CASSIDPGGINSPLHF.

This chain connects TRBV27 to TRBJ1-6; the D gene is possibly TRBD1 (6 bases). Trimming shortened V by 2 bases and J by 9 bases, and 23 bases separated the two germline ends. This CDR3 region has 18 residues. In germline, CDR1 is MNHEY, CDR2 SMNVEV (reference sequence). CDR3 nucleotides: TGTGCCAGCAGTTTAACCCCACCAACAGGGCCGGCGAGTTCACCCCTCCACTTT. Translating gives CASSLTPPTGPASSPLHF.

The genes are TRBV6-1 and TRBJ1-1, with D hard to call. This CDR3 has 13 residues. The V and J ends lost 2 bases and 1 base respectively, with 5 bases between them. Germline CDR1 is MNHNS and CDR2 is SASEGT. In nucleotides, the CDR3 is TGTGCCAGCAGTGAAAGACAGAACACTGAAGCTTTCTTT. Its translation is CASSERQNTEAFF.

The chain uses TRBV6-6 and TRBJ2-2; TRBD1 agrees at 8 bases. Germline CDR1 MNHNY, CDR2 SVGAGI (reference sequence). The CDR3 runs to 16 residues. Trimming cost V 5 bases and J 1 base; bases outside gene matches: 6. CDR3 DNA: TGTGCCAGCAGTGCCCAGGGGGCGCGGAACACCGGGGAGCTGTTTTTT. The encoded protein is CASSAQGARNTGELFF.

Here the CDR3 reads CASSFGQGVEGYTF. The CDR3 nucleotides are TGTGCCAGCAGCTTCGGACAGGGTGTAGAGGGCTACACCTTC. This rearrangement joins TRBV9 to TRBJ1-2, with 8 bases aligning to TRBD1. This CDR3 spans 14 amino acids. Germline loops: CDR1 SGDLS, CDR2 YYNGEE. The ends lost 4 bases at V and 8 bases at J; junction bases unmatched: 10.

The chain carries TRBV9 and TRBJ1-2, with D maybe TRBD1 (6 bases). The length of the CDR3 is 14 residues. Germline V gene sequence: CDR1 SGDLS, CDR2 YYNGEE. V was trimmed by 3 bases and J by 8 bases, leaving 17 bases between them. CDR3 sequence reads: CASSGGGVPSGYTF. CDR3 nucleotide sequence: TGTGCCAGCAGCGGGGGGGGCGTACCCTCGGGCTACACCTTC.

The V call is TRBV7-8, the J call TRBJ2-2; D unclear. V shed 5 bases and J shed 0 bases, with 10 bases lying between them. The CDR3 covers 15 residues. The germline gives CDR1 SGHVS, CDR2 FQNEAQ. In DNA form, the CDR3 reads TGTGCCAGCAGCACGAGACTTCCGAACACCGGGGAGCTGTTTTTT. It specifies CASSTRLPNTGELFF.

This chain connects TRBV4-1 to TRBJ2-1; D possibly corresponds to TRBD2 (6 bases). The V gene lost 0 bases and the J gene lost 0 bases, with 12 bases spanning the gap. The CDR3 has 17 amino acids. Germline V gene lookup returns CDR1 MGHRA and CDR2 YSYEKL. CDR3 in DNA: TGCGCCAGCAGCCAAGATCGCCGGGGGAGCTCCTACAATGAGCAGTTCTTC. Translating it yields CASSQDRRGSSYNEQFF.

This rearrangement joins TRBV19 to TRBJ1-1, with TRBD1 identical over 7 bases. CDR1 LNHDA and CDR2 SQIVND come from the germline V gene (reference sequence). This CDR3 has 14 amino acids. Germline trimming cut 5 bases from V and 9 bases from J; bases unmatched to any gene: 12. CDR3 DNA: TGTGCCAGTAGTCACGGACAGGAAAGCCTCAAAGCTTTCTTT. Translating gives CASSHGQESLKAFF.

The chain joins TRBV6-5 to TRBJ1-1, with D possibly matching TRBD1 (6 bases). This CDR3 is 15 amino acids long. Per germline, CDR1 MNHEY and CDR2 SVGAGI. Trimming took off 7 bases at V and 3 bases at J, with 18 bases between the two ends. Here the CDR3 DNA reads TGTGCCAGCAACAACGGGGGGGCGCCGGACACTGAAGCTTTCTTT. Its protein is CASNNGGAPDTEAFF.